This T cell receptor (beta chain) stems from a study of blood T cell repertoires in COVID-19. Study information: The United States, Italy and Spain supplied acute and convalescent COVID-19 samples. T cells, B-cell-depleted T cells, or PBMCs provided the cDNA or gDNA that served as material.

Study processing details: Reference gene primer amplification gave estimated nucleated cell counts. Assay: immunoSEQ multiplex PCR; the TCRdb copy retains only in-frame clones and omits some. From that table come the V and J calls and clone size; the DNA was used to work out D and trimming. The sample shows 200,000 to 250,000 clones, roughly 84% of them seen only once. Between the trimmed V and J ends, which lost 4 bases and 0 bases, there was a span of 11 bases. The germline gives CDR1 SGDLS, CDR2 YYNGEE. CDR3 length equals 15 residues. This clonotype was obtained from a woman older than 75 with active or convalescent COVID-19. The gene calls are TRBV9 and TRBJ1-3, with no clear D. The specimen sequenced was peripheral blood. The chain's CDR3 is CASSPTWSSGNTIYF. The CDR3 bases are TGTGCCAGCAGCCCCACCTGGAGCTCTGGAAACACCATATATTTT.